The rows below give T cell receptor beta chains drawn from one sample of a study of shared clonotypes between healthy human individuals. Profiling relied on immunoSEQ multiplex PCR, and the TCRdb table lists in-frame clones only, not all of them. The data hold millions of clones, with more than 80% observed a single time. The sequenced sample was naive CD4+ T cells from PBMCs. The receptors come from a young man in good health. Some clones in this sample may be carry-over from other donors' samples. Each CDR3 is given without its conserved first and last residue.

j_call cdr3_length v_call cdr3_aa
TRBJ2-5 12 TRBV5-1 ASSLGQMGETQY
TRBJ2-3 14 TRBV5-1 ASSLGVTGGPDTQY
TRBJ2-3 17 TRBV5-6 ASSFDGLAGVGRTDTQY
TRBJ1-1 18 TRBV4-2 ASSLTLSTGTGGRGTEAF
TRBJ1-4 10 TRBV27 ASRGPGEKLF
TRBJ2-2 14 TRBV14 ASSQGLPGNTGELF
TRBJ2-1 11 TRBV19 ASSTLAVNEQF
TRBJ1-5 11 TRBV6-1 ASSVESNQPQH
TRBJ1-5 11 TRBV16 ASSRTEDQPQH
TRBJ2-6 12 TRBV10-3 AMSENSGANVLT
TRBJ1-4 14 TRBV11-2 ASSLEPNRPNEKLF
TRBJ1-3 11 TRBV28 ATTRSGGNTIY
TRBJ1-1 12 TRBV29-1 SVEFRQANTEAF
TRBJ2-1 14 TRBV5-1 ASSSNSRDPYNEQF
TRBJ2-7 11 TRBV7-8 ASSSGPVYEQY
TRBJ2-1 13 TRBV7-9 ASSPPATGGNEQF
TRBJ2-1 14 TRBV5-5 ASSFVGAIGGGEQF
- 12 TRBV2 ASSKRTGDYEQY
TRBJ1-5 13 TRBV5-1 ASSLAPGGNQPQH
TRBJ1-5 12 TRBV5-5 ASSLSGTPRPQH
TRBJ2-2 14 TRBV29-1 SVDRSGQGATGELF
TRBJ2-7 14 TRBV7-8 ASSPRGGPTSYEQY
TRBJ1-2 13 TRBV7-9 ASSFSGSGNYGYT
TRBJ2-1 16 TRBV5-1 ASSLVTSGAGHRNEQF
TRBJ1-1 11 TRBV5-1 ASSPGMNTEAF
TRBJ2-1 13 TRBV27 ASQKDSGSANEQF
TRBJ2-3 9 TRBV20-1 SARQVDTQY
TRBJ2-1 14 TRBV9 ASSIRTSKAYNEQF
TRBJ1-2 13 TRBV15 ATSVSTNRGYGYT
TRBJ2-1 13 TRBV2 ASSEARPGANEQF
TRBJ1-1 11 TRBV7-3 ASSLQENTEAF
TRBJ1-2 12 TRBV15 ATSRPGQVFSYT
TRBJ1-2 13 TRBV2 ASSGSDLGLYGYT
TRBJ2-7 6 TRBV30 APGEQY
TRBJ2-3 11 TRBV4-1 ASPRLVTDTQY
TRBJ2-5 11 TRBV5-4 ASSYGPRETQY
TRBJ2-2 12 TRBV9 ASTDRTNTGELF
TRBJ1-6 13 TRBV6-1 ASSADPRGNSPLH
TRBJ1-6 13 TRBV6-6 ASSYRDSYNSPLH
TRBJ2-5 17 TRBV28 ASSPTPGTGYWDQETQY
TRBJ1-2 12 TRBV9 ASSREGGWYGYT
TRBJ1-2 9 TRBV29-1 SVDRGDGYT
TRBJ1-3 15 TRBV4-3 ASSSRGRGLAGNTIY
TRBJ1-2 9 TRBV28 ASRGRGGYT
TRBJ2-5 12 TRBV5-8 ASILPGTQETQY
TRBJ2-2 14 TRBV18 ASSQGLAGVSGELF
TRBJ2-3 14 TRBV19 ASSSPARGSTDTQY
TRBJ1-2 11 TRBV6-5 ASSYKRTYGYT
TRBJ2-1 13 TRBV14 ASSYLAGNYNEQF
TRBJ2-1 14 TRBV15 ATSRASSGLYNEQF